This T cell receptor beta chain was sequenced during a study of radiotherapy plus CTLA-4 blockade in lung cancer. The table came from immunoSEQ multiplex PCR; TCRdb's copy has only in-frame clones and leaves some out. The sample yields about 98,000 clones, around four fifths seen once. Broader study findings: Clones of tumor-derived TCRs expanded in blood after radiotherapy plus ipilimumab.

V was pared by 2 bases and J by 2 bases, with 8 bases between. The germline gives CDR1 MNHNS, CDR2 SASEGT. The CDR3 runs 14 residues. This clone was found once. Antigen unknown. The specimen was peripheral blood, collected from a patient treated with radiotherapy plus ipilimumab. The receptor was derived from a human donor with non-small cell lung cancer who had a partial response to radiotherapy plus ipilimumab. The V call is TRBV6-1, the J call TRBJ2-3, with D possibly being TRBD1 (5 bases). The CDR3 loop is CASSELTDTDTQYF. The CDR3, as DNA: TGTGCCAGCAGTGAACTGACAGACACAGATACGCAGTATTTT.